What follows describes a single TCR beta chain. Germline CDR1 is MNHEY and CDR2 is SMNVEV (reference sequence). The CDR3 sequence is 15 residues long. The V gene lost 5 bases and the J gene lost 5 bases, with 16 bases spanning the gap. The sample is drawn from a study of long-term antiretroviral therapy in people with HIV. The study drew at least one pre-ART and at least two post-ART PBMC samples from every donor. Survey-level resolution applied to immunoSEQ assay v3.0. Some clones are missing from TCRdb's copy, which holds only in-frame ones; the method was immunoSEQ multiplex PCR. The sample lists about 33,000 clones, about three quarters occurring once.

The sequence derives from a woman in her fifties or sixties with HIV. The chain uses TRBV27 and TRBJ1-5, with D possibly being TRBD1 (6 bases). Sequences were derived from unsorted PBMCs, sampled 3.1 years after starting antiretroviral therapy. The CDR3 reads CASSPTGRRDQPQHF. CDR3 sequence (DNA): TGTGCCAGCAGTCCAACAGGGAGGAGGGATCAGCCCCAGCATTTT.